Listed here are 26 T cell receptor beta chains from one sample, sequenced in a study of shared clonotypes between healthy human individuals (TCRdb year 2020). The library was generated by the immunoSEQ multiplex PCR assay. The immuneACCESS repertoire file appears here via TCRdb, limited to in-frame rearrangements. These files lack a portion of the clones; in checked studies, under half of the deficit traces to unresolved V genes, and the cause of the others is not known. The table for this sample lists approximately 510,000 clones; approximately 85% of them were counted only once. The ten largest make up over 10% of the sample. Sequenced: PBMCs. These receptor sequences come from a woman between 40 and 50 years old in good health. Some clones in this sample may be carry-over from other donors' samples.

The chain couples TRBV5-1 to TRBJ2-1; no clear D. CDR1 is SGHRS and CDR2 is YFSETQ in the germline V gene. The V end was cut by 2 bases, the J end by 3 bases, with 9 bases between. The CDR3 has 14 amino acids. This chain's CDR3 is CASSFNENYNEQFF. The CDR3 DNA follows: TGCGCCAGCAGCTTTAACGAGAACTACAATGAGCAGTTCTTC. The whole variable domain, filled in from reference TRBV5-1 and TRBJ2-1, reads KAGVTQTPRYLIKTRGQQVTLSCSPISGHRSVSWYQQTPGQGLQFLFEYFSETQRNKGNFPGRFSGRQFSNSRSEMNVSTLELGDSALYLCASSFNENYNEQFFGPGTRLTVL.

The chain combines TRBV28 with TRBJ2-5, with TRBD2 identical over 11 bases. CDR1 is MDHEN, CDR2 SYDVKM, per germline. The CDR3 covers 15 residues. V was pared by 2 bases and J by 5 bases, with 4 bases of the junction left unmatched. The CDR3 nucleotides are TGTGCCAGCAGTTTAATGACTAGCGGGATGGAGACCCAGTACTTC. Residues: CASSLMTSGMETQYF.

The gene calls are TRBV6-1 and TRBJ1-1, with D maybe TRBD1 (6 bases). The CDR3 has 14 amino acids. Per the germline V gene, CDR1 is MNHNS and CDR2 is SASEGT. V was cut by 7 bases and J by 1 base, with 13 bases left in between. The CDR3 DNA reads as TGTGCCAGCACCCCAGGGACAACGAACACTGAAGCTTTCTTT. Translated: CASTPGTTNTEAFF.

The chain combines TRBV5-4 with TRBJ2-7, with 7 bases lining up with TRBD1. CDR3 length equals 16 residues. The V gene end was trimmed by 5 bases and the J gene end by 0 bases; junction bases not matched to a gene: 11. CDR1 is SGHNT and CDR2 is YYREEE in the germline V gene (reference sequence). In nucleotides, the CDR3 is TGTGCCAGCAGACACTCCCGACAGGGAAGCTCCTACGAGCAGTACTTC. As protein: CASRHSRQGSSYEQYF.

This chain uses TRBV7-3 with TRBJ2-1, with 13 bases that match TRBD2. The germline gives CDR1 SGHTA, CDR2 FQGTGA. The ends lost 3 bases at V and 2 bases at J; junction bases unmatched: 4. This CDR3 has 17 amino acids. This CDR3 is CASSFGLAGVPYNEQFF. The CDR3 bases are TGTGCCAGCAGCTTTGGACTAGCGGGAGTCCCCTACAATGAGCAGTTCTTC.

The chain combines TRBV19 with TRBJ2-2; no definite D call. Germline V gene sequence: CDR1 LNHDA, CDR2 SQIVND (reference sequence). V was pared by 5 bases and J by 13 bases, with 17 bases between. CDR3 size: 13 residues. The CDR3 bases are TGTGCCAGTAGTCCAATCCCCGGGTGGGGGCTGTTTTTT. Translation gives CASSPIPGWGLFF.

The chain has TRBV20-1 and TRBJ2-1; D remains ambiguous. V was cut by 7 bases and J by 6 bases, with 10 bases left in between. This CDR3 region has 11 residues. CDR1 is DFQATT, CDR2 SNEGSKA, per germline (reference sequence). CDR3 amino acids: CSVHRGNEQFF. Here the CDR3 DNA reads TGCAGTGTACACCGTGGCAATGAGCAGTTCTTC.

The chain has TRBV27 and TRBJ2-2; 9 bases fit TRBD2. J was trimmed by 5 bases and V by 8 bases; bases with no gene match: 15. This CDR3 is 17 amino acids long. Germline V gene lookup returns CDR1 MNHEY and CDR2 SMNVEV (reference sequence). The CDR3: CASCLHGAAGGTGELFF. The DNA of the CDR3 is TGTGCCAGCTGCCTTCACGGGGCAGCGGGAGGTACCGGGGAGCTGTTTTTT.

The chain combines TRBV28 with TRBJ1-3; no definite D call. CDR1 is MDHEN and CDR2 is SYDVKM in the germline V gene. There are 14 residues in the CDR3. Trimming stripped 2 bases from V and 3 bases from J, with 8 bases between. Written as DNA, the CDR3 is TGTGCCAGCAGTTTACTGGGGTTTGGAAACACCATATATTTT. It translates to CASSLLGFGNTIYF.

The chain uses TRBV28 and TRBJ2-3; D is uncertain. The germline V gene encodes CDR1 MDHEN and CDR2 SYDVKM. The V gene lost 5 bases and the J gene lost 4 bases, with 16 bases spanning the gap. The CDR3 runs 15 residues. The CDR3 is CASSPLIYAADTQYF. For the CDR3, the DNA is TGTGCCAGCAGTCCACTTATTTACGCGGCAGATACGCAGTATTTT. The full variable domain, with the rest looked up from reference TRBV28 and TRBJ2-3, is DVKVTQSSRYLVKRTGEKVFLECVQDMDHENMFWYRQDPGLGLRLIYFSYDVKMKEKGDIPEGYSVSREKKERFSLILESASTNQTSMYLCASSPLIYAADTQYFGPGTRLTVL.

The rearrangement uses TRBV5-1 and TRBJ1-1; a weak D match, TRBD1 (6 bases). The germline CDR1 and CDR2 sequences are SGHRS and YFSETQ. CDR3 size: 15 residues. The ends were cut back, 0 bases at V and 3 bases at J, with 12 bases in the middle. CDR3: CASSLVRGGDTEAFF. CDR3 sequence (DNA): TGCGCCAGCAGCTTGGTGAGAGGGGGGGACACTGAAGCTTTCTTT.

This chain uses TRBV4-2 with TRBJ2-7, with 7 nucleotides matching TRBD1. The CDR3 extends over 14 amino acids. The trim removed 0 bases at V and 6 bases at J, leaving 5 bases unmatched. The germline CDR1 and CDR2 sequences are LGHNA and YNFKEQ. CDR3 DNA sequence: TGTGCCAGCAGCCAAGAGACAGGGATGGCCGAGCAGTACTTC. Amino acid sequence: CASSQETGMAEQYF.

This clone was observed a few times. CDR3 loop: CASSDPDGIYGYTF. The CDR3 DNA reads as TGCGCCAGCAGTGACCCGGACGGAATCTATGGCTACACCTTC. The rearrangement joins TRBV10-2 to TRBJ1-2; D is uncertain. Germline lookup yields CDR1 WSHSY and CDR2 SAAADI. The CDR3 has 14 residues. V lost 3 bases, J lost 4 bases, and 12 bases lay in between.

The chain links TRBV29-1 to TRBJ1-4, with D perhaps TRBD1 (5 bases). CDR1 and CDR2 from the germline V gene are SQVTM and ANQGSEA. Trimming shortened V by 7 bases and J by 1 base, and 13 bases separated the two germline ends. The CDR3 has 14 amino acids. The CDR3 protein is CSAKTGVTNEKLFF. The CDR3 region has the DNA TGCAGCGCGAAAACAGGTGTAACTAATGAAAAACTGTTTTTT.

This chain links TRBV19 with TRBJ2-3; D is uncertain. The germline V gene encodes CDR1 LNHDA and CDR2 SQIVND (reference sequence). V was trimmed by 7 bases and J by 2 bases, leaving 10 bases between them. This CDR3 comprises 13 residues. CDR3 DNA: TGTGCCAGTACCCGACCGAACACAGATACGCAGTATTTT. Translating it yields CASTRPNTDTQYF. Drawing the rest from reference TRBV19 and TRBJ2-3, the complete variable domain is DGGITQSPKYLFRKEGQNVTLSCEQNLNHDAMYWYRQDPGQGLRLIYYSQIVNDFQKGDIAEGYSVSREKKESFPLTVTSAQKNPTAFYLCASTRPNTDTQYFGPGTRLTVL.

This chain links TRBV6-4 with TRBJ1-1; D not certain. The CDR3 has 13 amino acids. Per the germline V gene, CDR1 is MRHNA and CDR2 is SNTAGT. V was trimmed by 8 bases and J by 2 bases, leaving 12 bases between them. CDR3 sequence reads: CASRLDGNTEAFF. For the CDR3, the DNA is TGTGCCAGCCGCTTGGACGGAAACACTGAAGCTTTCTTT.

The chain uses TRBV28 and TRBJ2-3; 7 positions agree with TRBD2. Unmatched junction bases numbered 12, after V lost 7 bases and J lost 5 bases. Per germline, CDR1 MDHEN and CDR2 SYDVKM. This CDR3 contains 15 residues. As DNA, the CDR3 is TGTGCCAGCACCCAGGGAGGGTACGAGATAGATACGCAGTATTTT. It encodes CASTQGGYEIDTQYF.

The V call is TRBV29-1, the J call TRBJ2-5; 7 bases map to TRBD1. The germline CDR1 and CDR2 sequences are SQVTM and ANQGSEA. Trimming removed 7 bases from V and 4 bases from J; junction bases left unmatched: 9. The CDR3 has 13 amino acids. CDR3 DNA: TGCAGCGCAATACAGGGGTTTGCAGAGACCCAGTACTTC. Translation gives CSAIQGFAETQYF.

The rearrangement links TRBV28 to TRBJ2-1; D might be TRBD1 or TRBD2, each matching 5 bases. Germline V gene lookup returns CDR1 MDHEN and CDR2 SYDVKM. The CDR3 has 18 residues. V dropped 5 bases and J dropped 10 bases, with 30 bases sitting between them. CDR3 amino acids: CASSTPAGASPPAEEQFF. The CDR3 region has the DNA TGTGCCAGCAGTACCCCCGCCGGGGCTAGCCCGCCGGCAGAAGAGCAGTTCTTC.

The CDR3 sequence is CASSVVGTPSNEQFF. CDR3 sequence (DNA): TGCGCCAGCAGCGTAGTAGGGACGCCCAGCAATGAGCAGTTCTTC. The chain uses TRBV5-1 and TRBJ2-1; either TRBD1 or TRBD2 may fit D (5 bases each). The CDR3 is 15 residues long. V lost 4 bases and J 6 bases, leaving 17 bases between the germline ends. CDR1 SGHRS and CDR2 YFSETQ come from the germline V gene. The full variable domain, completed using reference TRBV5-1 and TRBJ2-1, is KAGVTQTPRYLIKTRGQQVTLSCSPISGHRSVSWYQQTPGQGLQFLFEYFSETQRNKGNFPGRFSGRQFSNSRSEMNVSTLELGDSALYLCASSVVGTPSNEQFFGPGTRLTVL.

This chain connects TRBV11-2 to TRBJ2-1; no clear D. Trimming removed 3 bases from V and 9 bases from J, with 12 bases in between. CDR1 SGHAT and CDR2 FQNNGV come from the germline V gene. The CDR3 is 13 amino acids. The CDR3 DNA is TGTGCCAGCAGCTTCGACCGGGTCGGTGAGCAGTTCTTC. Translating it yields CASSFDRVGEQFF.

The chain employs TRBV28 and TRBJ2-7; 10 bases map to TRBD1. V lost 7 bases, J lost 2 bases, and 11 bases stayed unmatched. The CDR3 length is 16 residues. Looked up from germline, CDR1 is MDHEN and CDR2 is SYDVKM. Here the CDR3 reads CASKYDSGTGAYEQYF. The CDR3 DNA sequence: TGTGCCAGCAAATATGATTCCGGGACAGGGGCCTACGAGCAGTACTTC.

The chain has TRBV2 and TRBJ2-2, with 7 bases fitting TRBD1. Germline loops: CDR1 SNHLY, CDR2 FYNNEI. The CDR3 is 17 amino acids. V gave up 7 bases and J gave up 5 bases; unmatched junction bases: 16. As DNA, the CDR3 is TGTGCCAGCAAGGGCTTTGGCGACAGGGTCCGGACCGGGGAGCTGTTTTTT. This translates into CASKGFGDRVRTGELFF.

This clone appeared a single time. The rearrangement joins TRBV9 to TRBJ2-4, with D unresolved. This CDR3 has 16 amino acids. V gave up 0 bases and J gave up 6 bases, with 16 bases separating them. The germline gives CDR1 SGDLS, CDR2 YYNGEE. In DNA form, the CDR3 reads TGTGCCAGCAGCGTAGAGGCCCAGCCGGTCAGAAACATTCAGTACTTC. It translates to CASSVEAQPVRNIQYF. Full variable domain (remainder filled in from reference TRBV9 and TRBJ2-4): DSGVTQTPKHLITATGQRVTLRCSPRSGDLSVYWYQQSLDQGLQFLIQYYNGEERAKGNILERFSAQQFPDLHSELNLSSLELGDSALYFCASSVEAQPVRNIQYFGAGTRLSVL.

This clone came up once. The chain combines TRBV29-1 with TRBJ2-7; no firm D call. CDR1 and CDR2 (germline): SQVTM, ANQGSEA. Trimming pared 4 bases from V and 0 bases from J, leaving 7 bases between. The CDR3 contains 12 residues. CDR3 protein: CSVAWDSYEQYF. CDR3 bases: TGCAGCGTTGCCTGGGACTCCTACGAGCAGTACTTC.

The chain links TRBV7-8 to TRBJ1-3; TRBD1 is a possible D gene (5 bases). CDR3 size: 15 residues. Per the germline V gene, CDR1 is SGHVS and CDR2 is FQNEAQ. Between the trimmed V and J ends, which lost 1 base and 2 bases, there was a span of 9 bases. Written as DNA, the CDR3 is TGTGCCAGCAGCTTAGATGCCAGGGCTGGAAACACCATATATTTT. Translating gives CASSLDARAGNTIYF.